This entry is about one T cell receptor beta chain. No antigen is known for it. Germline assignment: CDR1 SQVTM and CDR2 ANQGSEA. V was pared by 7 bases and J by 14 bases, with 17 bases between. This CDR3 contains 10 residues. This entry comes from a study of T cells in Graves' hyperthyroidism and ophthalmopathy. Study details: Before any treatment, at initial diagnosis, peripheral blood was collected.

Regions amplified from RNA transcripts were the TCR beta CDR3 regions. First-round RT-PCR targeting the TCR CDR3 was performed with the HTBI primer set. One entry per CDR3 protein results from TCRdb running MiXCR on the multiplex PCR reads. Of more than 300,000 distinct CDR3 sequences in the sample, 14% were seen once. Broader study findings: Stable hyperthyroidism was separated from ophthalmopathy by a model based on 13 V-J features. Before onset, by a median of approximately 6.2 months, the model predicted ophthalmopathy.

Sequencing was done on a sample of blood. V usage is TRBV29-1 and J usage is TRBJ1-2, with D possibly matching TRBD1 (5 bases). The sequence came from a woman in her 30s with Graves' hyperthyroidism. The CDR3 nucleotides are TGCAGCGCGGAGCTTCAGGGTTTAACCTTC. Amino acids: CSAELQGLTF.